The 9 T cell receptor beta chains below were found in one sample sequenced in a study of response to subunit inactivated influenza vaccine. TCRdb passed the RT-PCR reads through MiXCR, listing each CDR3 protein once. This sample yields 600,000 to 850,000 distinct CDR3 sequences, of which about 14% are seen a single time; approximately 7.6% belongs to the top ten. The material was PBMCs from blood, obtained roughly 2 weeks before vaccination. All receptors derive from a man in his fifties or sixties who received an inactivated influenza vaccine.

This clonotype was recorded a few times. In nucleotides, the CDR3 is TGCAGTGCTAGAGAGACAGGGAGACCGTCCGGGGAGCTGTTTTTT. Translated: CSARETGRPSGELFF. The rearrangement links TRBV20-1 to TRBJ2-2; 7 nucleotides align to TRBD1. Germline assignment: CDR1 DFQATT and CDR2 SNEGSKA (reference sequence). V trimming: 0 bases; J trimming: 6 bases; junction bases outside the gene matches: 7. The CDR3 contains 15 residues.

The chain combines TRBV7-2 with TRBJ2-7, with 8 bases fitting TRBD1. CDR1 SGHTA and CDR2 FQGNSA come from the germline V gene. Germline trimming cut 2 bases from V and 2 bases from J; bases unmatched to any gene: 5. CDR3 size: 15 residues. As DNA, the CDR3 is TGTGCCAGCAGCTTAAGGACAGGGACAACCTACGAGCAGTACTTC. Its translation: CASSLRTGTTYEQYF. The full variable domain, rest sourced from reference TRBV7-2 and TRBJ2-7, is GAGVSQSPSNKVTEKGKDVELRCDPISGHTALYWYRQSLGQGLEFLIYFQGNSAPDKSGLPSDRFSAERTGGSVSTLTIQRTQQEDSAVYLCASSLRTGTTYEQYFGPGTRLTVT.

In its sample, this clonotype was seen a few times. The J gene is TRBJ2-1, the V gene TRBV15, with D unclear. Trimming cost V 4 bases and J 2 bases, with 12 bases left between them. The germline V gene has CDR1 LNHNV and CDR2 YYDKDF (reference sequence). This CDR3 comprises 15 residues. CDR3: CATSIPTGTYNEQFF. DNA of the CDR3: TGTGCCACCAGCATCCCCACTGGGACCTACAATGAGCAGTTCTTC.

This clonotype came up a few times. In nucleotides, the CDR3 is TGCAGTGCTATGACTAGCGGGTCCTACAATGAGCAGTTCTTC. Its protein is CSAMTSGSYNEQFF. The chain combines TRBV20-1 with TRBJ2-1; TRBD2 matches 10 bases. Per germline, CDR1 DFQATT and CDR2 SNEGSKA (reference sequence). The CDR3 runs to 14 residues. Trimming took 4 bases from V and 1 from J; bases not matched to a gene: 1.

V usage is TRBV28 and J usage is TRBJ2-5, with 10 bases fitting TRBD1. The CDR3 has 17 residues. Trimming removed 2 bases from V and 5 bases from J; junction bases left unmatched: 11. Germline CDR1 is MDHEN and CDR2 is SYDVKM. The CDR3 sequence is CASSLDPGQGTAETQYF. CDR3 DNA: TGTGCCAGCAGTTTAGACCCGGGACAGGGGACTGCGGAGACCCAGTACTTC.

The rearrangement links TRBV5-1 to TRBJ1-5; unclear D gene. This CDR3 is 14 amino acids long. The germline V gene encodes CDR1 SGHRS and CDR2 YFSETQ. V was shortened by 4 bases and J by 6 bases, with 14 bases between the two germline ends. DNA for the CDR3: TGCGCCAGCAGCCCCGACACCGCAGGTCAGCCCCAGCATTTT. This sequence encodes CASSPDTAGQPQHF.

The chain links TRBV30 to TRBJ2-1; D gene unclear. The CDR3 runs 15 residues. Germline loops: CDR1 GTSNPN, CDR2 SVGIG (reference sequence). Trimming took off 3 bases at V and 5 bases at J, with 17 bases between the two ends. CDR3 in amino acids: CAWRIGGNPNNEQFF. CDR3 in DNA: TGTGCCTGGAGAATAGGTGGAAACCCAAACAATGAGCAGTTCTTC.

The chain has TRBV29-1 and TRBJ2-3; D not certain. CDR3 length: 13 residues. Germline assignment: CDR1 SQVTM and CDR2 ANQGSEA. V shed 6 bases and J shed 8 bases, with 18 bases lying between them. The DNA for the CDR3 is TGCAGCGTCGCCCTGGGTCCCGGTGGTACGCAGTATTTT. Translation gives CSVALGPGGTQYF.

The chain recombines TRBV18 with TRBJ2-1; 7 nucleotides align to TRBD1. The CDR3 spans 17 residues. Germline V CDR1 and CDR2: KGHSH, LQKENI. V lost 8 bases to trimming and J lost 15 bases; unmatched junction nucleotides: 28. In DNA form, the CDR3 reads TGTGCCAGCACCGAGGACAGGTCCGGGACCAGAGGCATCGGTGTGTTCTTC. Translation: CASTEDRSGTRGIGVFF. Looking up the rest from reference TRBV18 and TRBJ2-1 gives the full variable domain: NAGVMQNPRHLVRRRGQEARLRCSPMKGHSHVYWYRQLPEEGLKFMVYLQKENIIDESGMPKERFSAEFPKEGPSILRIQQVVRGDSAAYFCASTEDRSGTRGIGVFFGPGTRLTVL.